This T cell receptor (gamma chain) was captured by sequencing in a study of γδ T cells in repeated Plasmodium falciparum infection (TCRdb year 2021). For the study in its entirety: The natural-infection arm enrolled Malian children exposed to intense seasonal malaria transmission and compared the Malian children with Australian children matched for age and gender. Five or six malaria-naive U.S. adults underwent four controlled human malaria infections by bites from P. falciparum NF54-infected Anopheles stephensi mosquitoes over roughly 580 days. Samples from controlled-infection subjects were taken at baseline, right before selected infections, and 21 days after each infection. Malian gammadelta TCR repertoires were analysed cross-sectionally in periods with no transmission and longitudinally across episodes of acute febrile malaria. The study examined how repeated Plasmodium falciparum infection shapes the human gammadelta T cell repertoire, using natural infection in Mali and controlled human malaria infection.

For bulk TCR repertoire analysis, Vgamma9/Vdelta2+ and Vdelta2-negative gammadelta T cell populations were isolated by flow sorting from peripheral blood mononuclear cells. The paper's findings and limits, for the study overall: Compared with Australian children, Malian children appeared to have Vdelta2-negative gammadelta TCR repertoires that were more clonally expanded, less diverse and less shared. Because the controlled-infection cohort was small, analysis of inter-individual variability in gammadelta T cell responses was limited. Across time and infection, the Vgamma9/Vdelta2+ TCR repertoires showed a highly stable polyclonal makeup, with many TCRgamma sequences overlapping between individuals. In Vdelta2-negative, largely Vdelta1+, gammadelta TCR repertoires, repeated controlled infections appeared to drive waves of new clonotype selection. Generalizability was limited because the Malian cohort came from a small rural village made up predominantly of one ethnic group.

Many counts were recorded for this clone. Its antigen is still unknown. TCRdb has a much larger clone's protein, which differs at residue 14 from the translation of this DNA, likely because of a read error; what is shown is the protein translated from the DNA. Libraries came from multiplex PCR. The sample was run on an Illumina MiSeq. From each sorted gammadelta T cell sample, both TCR gamma (TRG) and TCR delta (TRD) chains were sequenced. The paper's processing steps were these. The repertoire analyses drew on clonotype tree plots, the accumulated frequency of the top 20 clonotypes, and diversity index (DI) and D75 metrics. Clone calls in TCRdb were regenerated from the public reads with CATT, after which identical DNA sequences shared one row. TCRdb, rather than the study authors, made the V and J calls. Present in this sample are 14,000 or so gamma-chain clones, 1.6% of which were seen just once. The ten largest clones capture under 35% of the sample.

Looking up the germline V gene (reference sequence) yields CDR1 GITISATS and CDR2 ISYDGTV. From the cysteine through the phenylalanine, the CDR3 covers 16 amino acids. Here the CDR3 DNA is all that survives: 48 bases in frame from base 1. This sequence was found in a pool of human donors (malaria-infected and uninfected, not separated). Input material: gamma-delta T cells from blood. The rearranged chain carries TRGV9 and TRGJP. The CDR3 has the sequence CALWAQGELGKKIEVF. In nucleotides, the sequence is TGTGCCTTGTGGGCCCAAGGTGAGTTGGGCAAAAAAATCGAGGTATTT.